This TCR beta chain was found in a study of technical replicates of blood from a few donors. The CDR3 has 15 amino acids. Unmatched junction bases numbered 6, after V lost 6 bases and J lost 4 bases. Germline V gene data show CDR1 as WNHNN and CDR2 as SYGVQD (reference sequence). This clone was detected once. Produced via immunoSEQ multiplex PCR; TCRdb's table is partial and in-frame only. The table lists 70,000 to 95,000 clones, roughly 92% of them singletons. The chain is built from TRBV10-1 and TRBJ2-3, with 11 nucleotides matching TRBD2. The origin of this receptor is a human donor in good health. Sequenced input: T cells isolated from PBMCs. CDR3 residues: CASSRGLAVADTQYF. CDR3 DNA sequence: TGCGCCAGCAGCCGGGGACTAGCGGTGGCAGATACGCAGTATTTT.